The 29 T cell receptor beta chains below were found in one sample sequenced in a study of identical twins. TCRdb ran MiXCR on the 5' RACE reads and lists one entry per CDR3 protein. The sample yields hundreds of thousands of distinct CDR3 sequences, 7.1% seen once. This same sample was also taken into another study, of yellow fever vaccine responses in identical twins.

The material sequenced was PBMCs. These receptors all stem from a woman aged 18-35 years in good health.

A few counts support this clonotype. This sequence joins TRBV4-1 and TRBJ1-4; 7 nucleotides align to TRBD1. This CDR3 region has 15 residues. V shed 4 bases and J 6 bases; nucleotides not matched to a gene: 8. Per the germline V gene, CDR1 is MGHRA and CDR2 is YSYEKL. The CDR3 region is CASSPQAGGDEKLFF. CDR3 nucleotide sequence: TGCGCCAGCAGCCCCCAGGCAGGGGGGGATGAAAAACTGTTTTTT.

This clonotype was observed many times. The V and J genes are TRBV4-1 and TRBJ2-1; D gene ambiguous. CDR3 length equals 13 residues. The germline V gene has CDR1 MGHRA and CDR2 YSYEKL. Trimming cost V 4 bases and J 8 bases, with 12 bases left between them. In DNA, the CDR3 is TGCGCCAGCAGCCCTGGCTCTGGCTATGAGCAGTTCTTC. Amino acids: CASSPGSGYEQFF.

Many counts were recorded for this clonotype. V and J are TRBV29-1 and TRBJ1-1, with D unresolved. Germline V CDR1 and CDR2: SQVTM, ANQGSEA. V gave up 4 bases and J gave up 7 bases, with 7 bases separating them. The CDR3 length is 10 residues. The CDR3: CSVGRFEAFF. Here the CDR3 DNA reads TGCAGCGTTGGGCGGTTTGAAGCTTTCTTT.

V gene TRBV7-8 combines with J gene TRBJ2-7; 7 positions match TRBD2. The CDR3 extends over 16 amino acids. The germline V gene has CDR1 SGHVS and CDR2 FQNEAQ. The V segment lost 5 bases and the J segment 7 bases; nucleotides outside the gene matches: 17. CDR3 DNA: TGTGCCAGCAGCCCCGCAGCCCTTGGCGGGAGAAGGGAGCAGTACTTC. Amino acid sequence: CASSPAALGGRREQYF.

This clonotype was picked up a small number of times. The gene calls are TRBV4-2 and TRBJ1-1; D might be TRBD1 (6 bases). There are 14 residues in the CDR3. In germline, CDR1 is LGHNA, CDR2 YNFKEQ. Trimming left V 4 bases short and J 3 bases short, with 12 bases between. The CDR3 DNA is TGTGCCAGCAGCCCGGCGGAGGGGGACACTGAAGCTTTCTTT. As protein: CASSPAEGDTEAFF.

This clonotype came up many times. This chain uses TRBV27 with TRBJ2-2; TRBD2 is a possible D gene (5 bases). The germline V gene has CDR1 MNHEY and CDR2 SMNVEV (reference sequence). The length of the CDR3 is 14 residues. V lost 5 bases, J lost 4 bases, and 11 bases lay in between. Here the CDR3 reads CASSPYRGTGELFF. The CDR3 region has the DNA TGTGCCAGCAGTCCCTACCGGGGCACCGGGGAGCTGTTTTTT.

The chain couples TRBV5-1 to TRBJ2-3, with TRBD1 matching over 7 bases. CDR3 size: 14 residues. With 7 bases clipped from V and 2 bases from J, the junction kept 7 bases outside the gene matches. Germline-derived CDR1 and CDR2 are SGHRS and YFSETQ. The CDR3 DNA reads TGCGCCAGCGACAGGGACGGATACACAGATACGCAGTATTTT. This sequence encodes CASDRDGYTDTQYF.

This clonotype was picked up many times. The V call is TRBV3-1, the J call TRBJ2-2; 9 bases map to TRBD2. CDR1 is LGHDT, CDR2 YNNKEL, per germline (reference sequence). J was trimmed by 7 bases and V by 7 bases; bases with no gene match: 13. The CDR3 spans 16 residues. CDR3 in amino acids: CASTSFSGSLVGELFF. CDR3 nucleotide sequence: TGTGCCAGCACTTCTTTTAGCGGGAGCCTCGTCGGGGAGCTGTTTTTT.

The chain employs TRBV9 and TRBJ2-1; the D gene could be TRBD1 or TRBD2 (5 bases each). CDR1 is SGDLS and CDR2 is YYNGEE in the germline V gene. Trimming stripped 4 bases from V and 14 bases from J, with 16 bases between. The CDR3 is 12 residues long. The CDR3 spells CASSLGDVRKFF. CDR3 nucleotide sequence: TGTGCCAGCAGCCTTGGGGACGTTCGGAAGTTCTTC.

This rearrangement joins TRBV28 to TRBJ2-1; D unresolved. The V end was cut by 3 bases, the J end by 5 bases, with 14 bases between. In germline, CDR1 is MDHEN, CDR2 SYDVKM. There are 15 residues in the CDR3. In DNA form, the CDR3 reads TGTGCCAGCAGTTTTCCGCAGGATGACCACAATGAGCAGTTCTTC. It yields the protein CASSFPQDDHNEQFF.

This clonotype was recorded at least ten times. The chain has TRBV13 and TRBJ2-7; 11 positions match TRBD2. The trim removed 2 bases at V and 4 bases at J, leaving 4 bases unmatched. This CDR3 comprises 15 residues. CDR1 and CDR2 from the germline V gene are PRHDT and FYEKMQ (reference sequence). CDR3 loop: CASSLRPSGRYEQYF. For the CDR3, the DNA is TGTGCCAGCAGCTTACGGCCTAGCGGGAGGTACGAGCAGTACTTC.

This clonotype has a count of ten or more. The rearrangement links TRBV24-1 to TRBJ2-3, with D possibly TRBD1 on 6 matching bases. Trimming took off 3 bases at V and 3 bases at J, with 15 bases between the two ends. Per the germline V gene, CDR1 is KGHDR and CDR2 is SFDVKD. This CDR3 has 16 residues. This chain's CDR3 is CATSDPQGRGTDTQYF. The CDR3 nucleotides are TGTGCCACCAGTGATCCTCAGGGAAGGGGGACAGATACGCAGTATTTT.

This clonotype has just a few counts. The chain is built from TRBV28 and TRBJ1-3; possible D gene TRBD1, 5 bases. The germline V and J ends were trimmed by 3 bases and 7 bases, with 16 bases remaining between them. Germline CDR1 and CDR2: MDHEN and SYDVKM. The CDR3 is 15 residues long. The CDR3 DNA reads as TGTGCCAGCAGTTTCAGGGCCAGGGTGGTTAACACCATATATTTT. It is translated as CASSFRARVVNTIYF.

The gene calls are TRBV7-9 and TRBJ2-7; 10 nucleotides line up with TRBD2. The junction had 8 bases not matched to a gene; V was cut back by 2 bases and J by 7 bases. This CDR3 has 15 residues. Per the germline V gene, CDR1 is SEHNR and CDR2 is FQNEAQ (reference sequence). CDR3 in DNA: TGTGCCAGCAGCTTATCCCTAGCGGGAGAGGGGGAGCAGTACTTC. This sequence encodes CASSLSLAGEGEQYF. The variable domain in full, with the rest retrieved from reference TRBV7-9 and TRBJ2-7, is DTGVSQNPRHKITKRGQNVTFRCDPISEHNRLYWYRQTLGQGPEFLTYFQNEAQLEKSRLLSDRFSAERPKGSFSTLEIQRTEQGDSAMYLCASSLSLAGEGEQYFGPGTRLTVT.

The DNA of the CDR3 is TGCAGTGTTTCTACGGGGGGCTTCAAAGATACGCAGTATTTT. This encodes CSVSTGGFKDTQYF. J is TRBJ2-3 and V is TRBV20-1; tentative D call: TRBD2 (7 bases). V was trimmed by 7 bases and J by 5 bases, leaving 19 bases between them. Germline CDR1 and CDR2: DFQATT and SNEGSKA (reference sequence). This CDR3 is 14 amino acids long.

This chain links TRBV5-1 with TRBJ2-5; 9 bases map to TRBD1. CDR1 and CDR2 (germline): SGHRS, YFSETQ. The CDR3 has 16 residues. Losses at the gene ends were 0 bases for V and 4 bases for J; bases not matched to a gene: 7. This chain's CDR3 is CASSLAPTGGLETQYF. The CDR3 DNA reads as TGCGCCAGCAGCTTGGCCCCCACAGGGGGCCTAGAGACCCAGTACTTC. Supplemented by reference TRBV5-1 and TRBJ2-5, the full variable domain reads KAGVTQTPRYLIKTRGQQVTLSCSPISGHRSVSWYQQTPGQGLQFLFEYFSETQRNKGNFPGRFSGRQFSNSRSEMNVSTLELGDSALYLCASSLAPTGGLETQYFGPGTRLLVL.

Many counts were recorded for this clonotype. The rearrangement joins TRBV6-2 or TRBV6-3 to TRBJ1-5, with unresolved D. CDR3 length: 14 amino acids. Germline V gene sequence: CDR1 MNHEY, CDR2 SVGEGT. Deletions cut 4 bases from V and 3 bases from J, with 10 bases between. The CDR3 bases are TGTGCCAGCAGTTGGGTGGGTTCCAATCAGCCCCAGCATTTT. Translated: CASSWVGSNQPQHF.

Turning to this clonotype: A much larger clone differs from this one at a single base, so this may be a read error. No conserved phenylalanine or tryptophan ends this CDR3, so it is likely a read error. DNA for the CDR3: TGTGCCAGCAGCGTAGGGAGCGGGATTGCTTACAATGAGCAGTTCTTG. It specifies CASSVGSGIAYNEQFL. The chain has TRBV9 and TRBJ2-1, with TRBD2 matching 7 bases. The CDR3 has 16 amino acids. V shed 0 bases, J shed 4 bases, and the junction held 7 bases outside the gene matches. Per germline, CDR1 SGDLS and CDR2 YYNGEE.

This clonotype was observed many times. This chain uses TRBV2 with TRBJ1-4, with TRBD1 identical over 7 bases. This CDR3 contains 14 residues. Germline V lookup: CDR1 SNHLY, CDR2 FYNNEI. Trimming took 6 bases from V and 7 from J; bases not matched to a gene: 8. This chain's CDR3 is CASSADRVGEKLFF. CDR3 coding DNA: TGTGCCAGCAGCGCTGACAGGGTGGGTGAAAAACTGTTTTTT.

With respect to this clonotype: The junction differs from germline at one of its ends, possibly a read error. This chain connects TRBV12-3 or TRBV12-4 to TRBJ2-1; 8 nucleotides agree with TRBD1. This CDR3 region has 19 residues. The DNA of the CDR3 is TGTACCAGCAGAGTCTCCTTCTTTCGGACAGGGAGCCCCTTCAATGAGCAGTTCTTC. Translated: CTSRVSFFRTGSPFNEQFF.

This clonotype has a count of ten or more. The V gene is TRBV7-9, the J gene TRBJ1-4; no clear D. The germline V gene encodes CDR1 SEHNR and CDR2 FQNEAQ (reference sequence). This CDR3 comprises 17 residues. V lost 2 bases, J lost 0 bases, and 13 bases lay in between. CDR3 in DNA: TGTGCCAGCAGCTTAAATTACGGCGTTGCAACTAATGAAAAACTGTTTTTT. Its translation: CASSLNYGVATNEKLFF.

This clonotype has just a few counts. J is TRBJ2-1 and V is TRBV20-1, with TRBD1 identical over 8 bases. This CDR3 is built from 14 residues. V dropped 0 bases and J dropped 10; count of bases not matched to a gene: 8. The germline V gene has CDR1 DFQATT and CDR2 SNEGSKA (reference sequence). In DNA form, the CDR3 reads TGCAGTGCTAGAGACTCCCGAGACAGGGGCGAGCAGTTCTTC. Encoded protein: CSARDSRDRGEQFF.

For the CDR3, the DNA is TGTGCCAGCAGTTTAGCGGGACGGGACGAGCAGTACTTC. As protein: CASSLAGRDEQYF. The chain employs TRBV6-5 and TRBJ2-7, with 8 bases fitting TRBD2. CDR1 and CDR2 (germline): MNHEY, SVGAGI. The CDR3 is 13 amino acids. Unmatched junction bases numbered 4, after V lost 4 bases and J lost 5 bases.

This clonotype appeared a few times. The chain links TRBV5-6 to TRBJ2-6, with 8 bases identical to TRBD1. Germline V gene sequence: CDR1 SGHDT, CDR2 YYEEEE. The CDR3 contains 17 residues. V lost 4 bases and J lost 4; bases outside the gene matches: 10. CDR3: CASSIGQGVQGANVLTF. CDR3 coding DNA: TGTGCCAGCAGCATTGGACAGGGAGTGCAAGGGGCCAACGTCCTGACTTTC.

This clonotype was counted a few times. This sequence joins TRBV28 and TRBJ1-1; D remains ambiguous. This CDR3 has 11 amino acids. Germline V gives CDR1 MDHEN, CDR2 SYDVKM. The V gene lost 9 bases and the J gene lost 6 bases, with 11 bases spanning the gap. The CDR3 here is CARAGRAEAFF. DNA for the CDR3: TGTGCCAGGGCGGGGAGGGCTGAAGCTTTCTTT.

This clonotype was recorded many times. The chain couples TRBV3-1 to TRBJ1-1; 8 bases fit TRBD1. This CDR3 is 13 amino acids long. The V and J ends lost 4 bases and 8 bases, in that order; junction bases with no gene match: 6. CDR1 and CDR2 (germline): LGHDT, YNNKEL (reference sequence). CDR3 region: CASSPGQGGEAFF. The CDR3, as DNA: TGTGCCAGCAGCCCTGGACAGGGAGGGGAAGCTTTCTTT.

This clonotype was counted only a few times. The rearrangement joins TRBV14 to TRBJ2-1; TRBD1 might be the D (5 bases). Per the germline V gene, CDR1 is SGHDN and CDR2 is FVKESK. The CDR3 has 15 amino acids. V lost 4 bases and J 5 bases, leaving 15 bases between the germline ends. CDR3 DNA: TGTGCCAGCAGCCGAGACAGATTCAGAGACAATGAGCAGTTCTTC. It specifies CASSRDRFRDNEQFF.

CDR3 nucleotide sequence: TGCAGTGCAACACTTTCCGGGACTAGCGGGATCCCCCTTTTGGGCACAGATACGCAGTATTTT. This codes for CSATLSGTSGIPLLGTDTQYF. V is TRBV20-1 and J is TRBJ2-3; the match to TRBD2 covers 13 bases. The V segment lost 6 bases and the J segment 1 base; nucleotides outside the gene matches: 22. CDR1 is DFQATT and CDR2 is SNEGSKA in the germline V gene (reference sequence). This CDR3 is built from 21 residues.

This clonotype has a handful of counts. The V and J genes are TRBV6-1 and TRBJ2-1; TRBD1 aligns across 7 bases. Unmatched junction bases numbered 8, after V lost 0 bases and J lost 9 bases. The CDR3 covers 15 residues. Germline CDR1 is MNHNS and CDR2 is SASEGT. The CDR3 DNA follows: TGTGCCAGCAGTGAAGCCGAGGGGGCCTGGATTGAGCAGTTCTTC. As protein: CASSEAEGAWIEQFF.